These T cell receptor beta chains were read from a single sample in a study of T cell responses to AZD1222 COVID-19 vaccine. Clones were sequenced by immunoSEQ multiplex PCR, and TCRdb holds only the in-frame ones, with some missing. Of roughly 120,000 clones in the sample, roughly 90% were seen once. The sequenced sample was peripheral blood, obtained on day 0 of AZD1222 vaccination. The receptors here all came from an adult in good health. Both conserved end residues are trimmed from each CDR3. Size values are once, few and many counts, or a class for expanded clones, and some rows have none.

len	j_gene	abundance	v_gene	CDR3aa
11	TRBJ2-6	NA	TRBV27	ASSETGANVLT
13	TRBJ1-1	NA	TRBV10-1	ASSESRAFDTEAF
12	TRBJ1-1	NA	TRBV5-6	ASSLPPGYPEAF
12	TRBJ1-3	NA	TRBV4-1	ASSPGISGNTIY
13	TRBJ2-2	NA	TRBV6-5	ASSYSTSFPGELF
12	TRBJ1-1	once	TRBV19	ASSIAPGGTEAF
12	TRBJ1-2	NA	TRBV19	ASSMGQANYGYT
13	TRBJ2-1	NA	TRBV7-6	ASSSGQGAYNEQF
13	TRBJ2-3	NA	TRBV9	ASSVGGLGTDTQY
11	TRBJ2-7	NA	TRBV19	ASSIRDLYEQY